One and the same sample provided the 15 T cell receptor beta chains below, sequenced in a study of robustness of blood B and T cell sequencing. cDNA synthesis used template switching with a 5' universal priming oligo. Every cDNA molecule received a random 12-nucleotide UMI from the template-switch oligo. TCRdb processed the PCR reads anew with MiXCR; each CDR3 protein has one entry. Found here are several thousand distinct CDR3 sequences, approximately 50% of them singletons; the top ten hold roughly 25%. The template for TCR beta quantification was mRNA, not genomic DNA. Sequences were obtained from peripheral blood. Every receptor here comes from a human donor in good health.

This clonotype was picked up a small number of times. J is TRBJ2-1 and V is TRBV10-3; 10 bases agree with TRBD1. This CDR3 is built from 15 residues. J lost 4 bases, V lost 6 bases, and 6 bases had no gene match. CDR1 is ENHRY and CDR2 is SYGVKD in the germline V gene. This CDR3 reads CAISADRGLYNEQFF. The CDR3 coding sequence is TGTGCCATCAGCGCAGACAGGGGGCTTTACAATGAGCAGTTCTTC.

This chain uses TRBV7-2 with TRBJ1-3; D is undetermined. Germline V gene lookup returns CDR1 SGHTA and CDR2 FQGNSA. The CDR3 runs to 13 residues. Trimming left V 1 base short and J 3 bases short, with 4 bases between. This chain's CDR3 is CASSLVIGNTIYF. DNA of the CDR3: TGTGCCAGCAGCTTAGTGATTGGAAACACCATATATTTT.

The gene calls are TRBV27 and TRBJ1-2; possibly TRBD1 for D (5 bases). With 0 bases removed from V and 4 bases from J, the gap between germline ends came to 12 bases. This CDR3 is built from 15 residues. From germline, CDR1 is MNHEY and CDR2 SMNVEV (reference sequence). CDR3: CASSLSGRTFYGYTF. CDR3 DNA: TGTGCCAGCAGTTTATCGGGACGGACCTTCTATGGCTACACCTTC.

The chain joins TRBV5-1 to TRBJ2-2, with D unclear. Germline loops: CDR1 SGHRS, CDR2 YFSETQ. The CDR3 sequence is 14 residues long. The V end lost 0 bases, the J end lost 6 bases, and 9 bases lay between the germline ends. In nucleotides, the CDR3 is TGCGCCAGCAGCTTGGTGTTCCGAGCCGGGGAGCTGTTTTTT. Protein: CASSLVFRAGELFF. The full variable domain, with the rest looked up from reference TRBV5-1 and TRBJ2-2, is KAGVTQTPRYLIKTRGQQVTLSCSPISGHRSVSWYQQTPGQGLQFLFEYFSETQRNKGNFPGRFSGRQFSNSRSEMNVSTLELGDSALYLCASSLVFRAGELFFGEGSRLTVL.

The CDR3 DNA reads as TGCAGCGTTGAAGGGGGAAGGGGGGCCGGCACAGATACGCAGTATTTT. Residues: CSVEGGRGAGTDTQYF. The chain links TRBV29-1 to TRBJ2-3, with D possibly being TRBD1 or TRBD2 (6 bases each). The germline V gene encodes CDR1 SQVTM and CDR2 ANQGSEA. The V end was cut by 1 base, the J end by 1 base, with 15 bases between. CDR3 length: 16 residues.

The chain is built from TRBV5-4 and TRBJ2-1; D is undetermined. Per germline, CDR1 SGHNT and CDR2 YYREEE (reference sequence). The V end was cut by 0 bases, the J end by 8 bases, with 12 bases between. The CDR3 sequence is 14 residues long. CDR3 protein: CASSLALWGDEQFF. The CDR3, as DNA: TGTGCCAGCAGCTTGGCCCTGTGGGGTGATGAGCAGTTCTTC.

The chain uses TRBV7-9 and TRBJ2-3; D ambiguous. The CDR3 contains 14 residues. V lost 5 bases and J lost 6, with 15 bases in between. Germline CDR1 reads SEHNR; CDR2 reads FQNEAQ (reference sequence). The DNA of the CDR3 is TGTGCCAGCAGCCAGACACATCTAGGGGATACGCAGTATTTT. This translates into CASSQTHLGDTQYF.

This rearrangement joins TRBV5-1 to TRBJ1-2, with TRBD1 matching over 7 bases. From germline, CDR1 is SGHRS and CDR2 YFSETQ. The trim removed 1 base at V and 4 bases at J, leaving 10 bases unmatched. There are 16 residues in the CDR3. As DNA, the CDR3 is TGCGCCAGCAGCTTGCAGGCGGCAGGGGGTTCCTATGGCTACACCTTC. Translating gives CASSLQAAGGSYGYTF.

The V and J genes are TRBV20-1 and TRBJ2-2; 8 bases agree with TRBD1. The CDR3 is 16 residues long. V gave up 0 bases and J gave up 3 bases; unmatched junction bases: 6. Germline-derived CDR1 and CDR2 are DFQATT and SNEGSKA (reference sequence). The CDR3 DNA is TGCAGTGCTAGAGATCGAGACAGGGGCGACACCGGGGAGCTGTTTTTT. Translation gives CSARDRDRGDTGELFF.

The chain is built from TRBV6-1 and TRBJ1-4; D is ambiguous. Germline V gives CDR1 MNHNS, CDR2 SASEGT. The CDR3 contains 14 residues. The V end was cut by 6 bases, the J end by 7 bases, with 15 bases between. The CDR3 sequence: CASRGTSRSEKLFF. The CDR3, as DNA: TGTGCCAGCAGGGGAACCTCTAGAAGTGAAAAACTGTTTTTT.

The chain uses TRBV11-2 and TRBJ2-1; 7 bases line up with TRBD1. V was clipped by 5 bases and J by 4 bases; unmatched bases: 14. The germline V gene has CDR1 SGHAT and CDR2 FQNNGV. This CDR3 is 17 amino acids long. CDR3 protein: CASSRQGGTEVYNEQFF. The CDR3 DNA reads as TGTGCCAGCAGCCGACAGGGCGGCACGGAGGTTTACAATGAGCAGTTCTTC.

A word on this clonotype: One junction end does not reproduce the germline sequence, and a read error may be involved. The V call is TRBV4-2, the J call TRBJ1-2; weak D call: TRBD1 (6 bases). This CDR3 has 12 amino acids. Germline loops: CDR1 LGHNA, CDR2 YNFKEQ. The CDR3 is CASSPPTGTPDF. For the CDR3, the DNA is TGTGCCAGCAGCCCCCCTACCGGGACACCAGACTTC.

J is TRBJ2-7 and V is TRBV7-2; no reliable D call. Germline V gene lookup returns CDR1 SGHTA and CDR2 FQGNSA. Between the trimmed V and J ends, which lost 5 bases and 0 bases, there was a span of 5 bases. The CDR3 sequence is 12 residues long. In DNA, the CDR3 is TGTGCCAGCAGCCCGAGCTCCTACGAGCAGTACTTC. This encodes CASSPSSYEQYF.

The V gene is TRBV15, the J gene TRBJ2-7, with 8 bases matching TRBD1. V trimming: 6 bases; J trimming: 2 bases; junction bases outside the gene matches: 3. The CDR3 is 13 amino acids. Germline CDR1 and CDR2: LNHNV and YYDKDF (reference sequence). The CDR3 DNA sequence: TGTGCCACCAGTACAGGGGGAGCCTACGAGCAGTACTTC. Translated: CATSTGGAYEQYF.

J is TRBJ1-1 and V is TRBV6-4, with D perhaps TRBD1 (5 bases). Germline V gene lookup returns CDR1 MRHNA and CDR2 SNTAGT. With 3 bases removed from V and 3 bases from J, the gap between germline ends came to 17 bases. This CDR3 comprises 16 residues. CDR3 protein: CASSETYRGRHTEAFF. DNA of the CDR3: TGTGCCAGCAGTGAAACGTATAGGGGTAGGCACACTGAAGCTTTCTTT.